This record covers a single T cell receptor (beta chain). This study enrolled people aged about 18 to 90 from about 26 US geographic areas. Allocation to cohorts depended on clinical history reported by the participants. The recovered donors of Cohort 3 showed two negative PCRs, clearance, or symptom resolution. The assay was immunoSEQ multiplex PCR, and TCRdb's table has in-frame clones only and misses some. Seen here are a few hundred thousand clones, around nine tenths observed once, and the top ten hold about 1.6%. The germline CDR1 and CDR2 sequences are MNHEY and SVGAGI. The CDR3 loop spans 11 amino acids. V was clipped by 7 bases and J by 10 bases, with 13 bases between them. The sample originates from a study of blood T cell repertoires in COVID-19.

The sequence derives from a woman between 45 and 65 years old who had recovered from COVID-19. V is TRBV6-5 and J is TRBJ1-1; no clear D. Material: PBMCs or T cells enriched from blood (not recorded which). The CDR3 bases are TGTGCCAGCATCCAAGCGAGGGCAGCTTTCTTT. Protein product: CASIQARAAFF.